Each of the 15 T cell receptor beta chains below was sequenced from the same sample in a study of blood T cell repertoires in COVID-19. Data came from immunoSEQ multiplex PCR; TCRdb stores just in-frame clones and leaves some out. The sample yields about 150,000 clones, roughly four fifths seen once. The sequenced sample was peripheral blood. The receptors were gathered from a woman of 80 years or more with acute or convalescent COVID-19.

In this sample, this clone turned up a few times. The rearrangement uses TRBV2 and TRBJ2-7; D remains ambiguous. V dropped 5 bases and J dropped 3 bases, with 8 bases sitting between them. Per germline, CDR1 SNHLY and CDR2 FYNNEI. The CDR3 sequence is 12 residues long. The CDR3 coding sequence is TGTGCCAGCAGTCCGAGAATCTACGAGCAGTACTTC. This encodes CASSPRIYEQYF.

V and J are TRBV6-5 and TRBJ1-4; D not resolved. This CDR3 spans 15 amino acids. V was clipped by 6 bases and J by 7 bases, with 18 bases between them. Germline values: CDR1 MNHEY, CDR2 SVGAGI. In DNA, the CDR3 is TGTGCCAGCAGCCCCGCGGGGATTGGGAGTGAAAAACTGTTTTTT. This translates into CASSPAGIGSEKLFF.

The V gene is TRBV7-2, the J gene TRBJ2-1, with a weak D call TRBD2 (5 bases). The V end was cut by 0 bases, the J end by 0 bases, with 12 bases between. Germline V gene data show CDR1 as SGHTA and CDR2 as FQGNSA. This CDR3 comprises 17 residues. CDR3 sequence reads: CASSLALGSASYNEQFF. The DNA of the CDR3 is TGTGCCAGCAGCTTAGCGCTTGGTAGCGCCTCCTACAATGAGCAGTTCTTC.

The gene calls are TRBV9 and TRBJ2-3, with no clear D. CDR1 and CDR2 from the germline V gene are SGDLS and YYNGEE. V was pared by 4 bases and J by 3 bases, with 6 bases between. The CDR3 has 12 residues. CDR3 nucleotide sequence: TGTGCCAGCAGCCCCGGGACAGATACGCAGTATTTT. Residues: CASSPGTDTQYF. Full variable domain (remainder filled in from reference TRBV9 and TRBJ2-3): DSGVTQTPKHLITATGQRVTLRCSPRSGDLSVYWYQQSLDQGLQFLIQYYNGEERAKGNILERFSAQQFPDLHSELNLSSLELGDSALYFCASSPGTDTQYFGPGTRLTVL.

Only a few counts were recorded for this clone. The V and J genes are TRBV24-1 and TRBJ2-1, with 10 bases lining up with TRBD1. V lost 0 bases, J lost 7 bases, and 8 bases stayed unmatched. Per the germline V gene, CDR1 is KGHDR and CDR2 is SFDVKD. The CDR3 is 17 residues long. CDR3 region: CATSDLPDRGSRNEQFF. CDR3 sequence (DNA): TGTGCCACCAGTGATTTGCCGGACAGGGGGTCGCGAAATGAGCAGTTCTTC.

As regards this clone: At the DNA level, this CDR3 is encoded by other sequences in the same sample as well. The rearrangement links TRBV19 to TRBJ2-3; 8 nucleotides line up with TRBD2. V was clipped by 5 bases and J by 5 bases; unmatched bases: 9. The germline CDR1 and CDR2 sequences are LNHDA and SQIVND (reference sequence). The CDR3 consists of 15 residues. The CDR3 region has the DNA TGTGCCAGTAGTGCCAGCGGGAGTCCGGGAGATACGCAGTATTTT. Its protein product is CASSASGSPGDTQYF.

This chain uses TRBV5-1 with TRBJ2-3, with TRBD1 as a possible D gene (6 bases). CDR1 and CDR2 from the germline V gene are SGHRS and YFSETQ. The CDR3 loop spans 15 amino acids. V was shortened by 7 bases and J by 9 bases, with 24 bases between the two germline ends. CDR3 DNA sequence: TGCGCCAGCGCCGCGGGTCAGGGGTTAGTTGGAACGCAGTATTTT. Translating it yields CASAAGQGLVGTQYF.

This clone showed up just once. In DNA, the CDR3 is TGCGCCAGCAGCCCGACAGGGAACGTCAATGAAAAACTGTTTTTT. Protein sequence: CASSPTGNVNEKLFF. The V call is TRBV5-1, the J call TRBJ1-4; 7 nucleotides line up with TRBD1. Germline V gives CDR1 SGHRS, CDR2 YFSETQ. This CDR3 spans 15 amino acids. V lost 4 bases and J lost 5; bases outside the gene matches: 8.

The chain links TRBV10-1 to TRBJ1-5, with D perhaps TRBD1 (5 bases). The germline V gene has CDR1 WNHNN and CDR2 SYGVQD (reference sequence). V was shortened by 7 bases and J by 9 bases, with 22 bases between the two germline ends. The CDR3 contains 15 residues. The CDR3 is CASTPGAGKVRPQHF. As DNA, the CDR3 is TGCGCCAGCACCCCTGGGGCAGGGAAAGTTCGGCCCCAGCATTTT.

The gene calls are TRBV27 and TRBJ2-1; a possible D gene is TRBD2 (6 bases). CDR3 length equals 15 residues. Germline CDR1 MNHEY, CDR2 SMNVEV (reference sequence). Between the trimmed V and J ends, which lost 8 bases and 4 bases, there was a span of 18 bases. The CDR3 loop reads CASFSGEKAYNEQFF. The CDR3 nucleotides are TGTGCCAGCTTTTCGGGGGAGAAAGCTTACAATGAGCAGTTCTTC.

This clone has just one count. This sequence joins TRBV27 and TRBJ2-3, with 14 bases fitting TRBD2. J was trimmed by 2 bases and V by 5 bases; bases with no gene match: 6. CDR1 is MNHEY and CDR2 is SMNVEV in the germline V gene (reference sequence). This CDR3 is built from 17 residues. The CDR3 region has the DNA TGTGCCAGCAGTAGGGGACTAGCGGGGGACCTCACAGATACGCAGTATTTT. It codes for CASSRGLAGDLTDTQYF.

The genes are TRBV28 and TRBJ2-4; no clear D gene. Trimming pared 6 bases from V and 1 base from J, leaving 13 bases between. The CDR3 totals 15 residues. CDR1 is MDHEN and CDR2 is SYDVKM in the germline V gene. The CDR3 nucleotides read TGTGCCAGCAGCTTTAACGCGAAGGCCAAAAACATTCAGTACTTC. Amino acids: CASSFNAKAKNIQYF.

The rearrangement uses TRBV28 and TRBJ2-2, with 7 bases that match TRBD2. Germline loops: CDR1 MDHEN, CDR2 SYDVKM. The trim removed 5 bases at V and 7 bases at J, leaving 16 bases unmatched. The CDR3 loop spans 17 amino acids. CDR3 sequence reads: CASSASRWGGTVGELFF. The CDR3, as DNA: TGTGCCAGCAGTGCATCCCGTTGGGGGGGGACCGTCGGGGAGCTGTTTTTT.

CDR3 DNA: TGTGCCAGCAGCCACCGAAGCGGGAGGGCCGGGACAGATACGCAGTATTTT. Its translation is CASSHRSGRAGTDTQYF. This chain uses TRBV3-1 (or the pseudogene TRBV3-2) with TRBJ2-3; 10 bases fit TRBD2. The V segment lost 3 bases and the J segment 3 bases; nucleotides outside the gene matches: 9. This CDR3 spans 17 amino acids. The germline gives CDR1 LGHDT, CDR2 YNNKEL (reference sequence).

The CDR3 sequence: CASSGHGTGGRNTEAFF. Written as DNA, the CDR3 is TGTGCCAGCAGTGGGCACGGGACAGGGGGCAGGAACACTGAAGCTTTCTTT. This chain connects TRBV2 to TRBJ1-1, with 12 bases matching TRBD1. Germline CDR1 and CDR2: SNHLY and FYNNEI. This CDR3 is 17 amino acids long. V was clipped by 4 bases and J by 1 base; unmatched bases: 7.